This TCR beta chain was sequenced for a study of T cells after posttransplantation cyclophosphamide. Germline CDR1 and CDR2: SGHTA and FQGTGA. V lost 2 bases to trimming and J lost 3 bases; unmatched junction nucleotides: 6. This CDR3 spans 15 amino acids. The protocol was immunoSEQ multiplex PCR, while the TCRdb copy is restricted to in-frame clones and leaves out a portion. The table records 25,000 to 30,000 clones without singletons, the ten largest covering about 2.5%. This TCR came from a woman aged 55-75 years in good health, CMV-negative, and a related stem cell transplant donor. V usage is TRBV7-3 and J usage is TRBJ2-5; 7 bases align to TRBD2. Specimen: PBMCs. CDR3 residues: CASSLGGLAEETQYF. CDR3 nucleotide sequence: TGTGCCAGCAGCTTAGGAGGTCTAGCGGAAGAGACCCAGTACTTC.